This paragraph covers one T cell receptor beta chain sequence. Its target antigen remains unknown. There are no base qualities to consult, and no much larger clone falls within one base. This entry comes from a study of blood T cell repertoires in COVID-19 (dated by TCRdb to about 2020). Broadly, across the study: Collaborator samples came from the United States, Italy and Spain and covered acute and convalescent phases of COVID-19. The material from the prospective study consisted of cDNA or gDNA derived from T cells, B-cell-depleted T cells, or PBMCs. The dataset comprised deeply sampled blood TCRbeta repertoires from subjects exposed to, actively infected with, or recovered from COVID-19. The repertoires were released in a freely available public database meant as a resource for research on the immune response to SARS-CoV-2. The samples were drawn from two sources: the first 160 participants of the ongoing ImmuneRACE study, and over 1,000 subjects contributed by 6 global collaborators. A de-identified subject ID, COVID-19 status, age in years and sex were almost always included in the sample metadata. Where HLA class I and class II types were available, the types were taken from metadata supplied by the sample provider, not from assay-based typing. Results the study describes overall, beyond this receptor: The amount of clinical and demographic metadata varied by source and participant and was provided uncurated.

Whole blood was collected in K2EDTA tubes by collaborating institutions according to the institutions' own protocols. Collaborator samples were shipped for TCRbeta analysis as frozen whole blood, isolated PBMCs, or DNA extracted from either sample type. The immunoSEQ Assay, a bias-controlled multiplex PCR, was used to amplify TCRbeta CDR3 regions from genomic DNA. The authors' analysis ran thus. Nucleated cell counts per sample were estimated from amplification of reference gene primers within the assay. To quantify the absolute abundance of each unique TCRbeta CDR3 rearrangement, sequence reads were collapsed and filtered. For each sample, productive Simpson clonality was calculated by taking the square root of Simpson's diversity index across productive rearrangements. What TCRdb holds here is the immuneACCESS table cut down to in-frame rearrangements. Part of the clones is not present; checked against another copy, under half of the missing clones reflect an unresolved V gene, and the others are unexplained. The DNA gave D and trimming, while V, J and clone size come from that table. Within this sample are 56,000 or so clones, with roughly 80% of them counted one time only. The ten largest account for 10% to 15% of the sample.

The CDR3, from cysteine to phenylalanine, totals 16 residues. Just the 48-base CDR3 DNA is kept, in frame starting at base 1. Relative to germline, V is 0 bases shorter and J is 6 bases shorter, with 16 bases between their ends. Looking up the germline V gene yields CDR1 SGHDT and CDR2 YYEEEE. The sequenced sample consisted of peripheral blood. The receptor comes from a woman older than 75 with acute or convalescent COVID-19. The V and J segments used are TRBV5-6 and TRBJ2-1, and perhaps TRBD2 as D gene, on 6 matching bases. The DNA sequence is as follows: TGTGCCAGCAGCTTGGGCCGTGCGGGGACCGTCAATGAGCAGTTCTTC. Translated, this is CASSLGRAGTVNEQFF.